One and the same sample provided the 32 T cell receptor beta chains below, sequenced in a study of blood T cell repertoires in COVID-19. TCRdb keeps only in-frame clones here, not all; method: immunoSEQ multiplex PCR. The sample lists about 130,000 clones; around 82% were seen once. Sample: peripheral blood. The receptors derive from a human donor in a cohort sampled during active COVID-19.

The rearrangement joins TRBV6-6 to TRBJ1-6; TRBD1 agrees at 7 bases. Trimming at V came to 3 bases and at J to 7 bases, leaving 3 bases not matched to a gene. CDR1 and CDR2 from the germline V gene are MNHNY and SVGAGI (reference sequence). The CDR3 spans 14 residues. The CDR3 sequence: CASSYETGNSPLHF. The CDR3 DNA reads as TGTGCCAGCAGTTATGAGACAGGGAATTCACCCCTCCACTTT.

The gene calls are TRBV4-3 and TRBJ2-2; no reliable D call. The germline CDR1 and CDR2 sequences are LGHNA and YSLEER. Between the trimmed V and J ends, which lost 4 bases and 7 bases, there was a span of 22 bases. The CDR3 has 17 amino acids. CDR3 loop: CASSPQALIRPGGELFF. CDR3 coding DNA: TGCGCCAGCAGCCCACAAGCGCTAATTCGGCCCGGCGGGGAGCTGTTTTTT.

The rearrangement links TRBV19 to TRBJ1-1; D is undetermined. Germline lookup yields CDR1 LNHDA and CDR2 SQIVND (reference sequence). The CDR3 has 16 residues. Trimming removed 4 bases from V and 1 base from J, with 16 bases in between. This chain's CDR3 is CASSTPRRDRNTEAFF. The CDR3 nucleotides are TGTGCCAGTAGTACCCCTAGGAGGGATCGGAACACTGAAGCTTTCTTT.

The sample holds one count of this clone. The chain combines TRBV28 with TRBJ1-1, with TRBD1 as a possible D gene (6 bases). V dropped 5 bases and J dropped 8 bases, with 12 bases sitting between them. The CDR3 consists of 12 residues. CDR1 is MDHEN, CDR2 SYDVKM, per germline. CDR3 region: CASSIGGAEAFF. For the CDR3, the DNA is TGTGCCAGCAGTATAGGGGGGGCGGAAGCTTTCTTT.

This clone was seen a single time. V is TRBV7-2 and J is TRBJ1-1; weak D call: TRBD1 (5 bases). Germline V gives CDR1 SGHTA, CDR2 FQGNSA. This CDR3 has 16 residues. The V end was cut by 0 bases, the J end by 1 base, with 12 bases between. CDR3 protein: CASSLAPTRGNTEAFF. The DNA of the CDR3 is TGTGCCAGCAGCTTAGCCCCGACAAGGGGGAACACTGAAGCTTTCTTT.

The chain employs TRBV25-1 and TRBJ2-3; D gene ambiguous. V lost 0 bases and J lost 6, with 10 bases in between. Germline CDR1 MGHDK, CDR2 SYGVNS. The CDR3 runs to 14 residues. The CDR3 nucleotides are TGTGCCAGCAGTGAATATACCGGGTTGGATACGCAGTATTTT. The encoded protein is CASSEYTGLDTQYF.

V and J are TRBV2 and TRBJ2-4, with a tentative D call TRBD1 (6 bases). The CDR3 contains 14 residues. The V and J ends lost 2 bases and 4 bases respectively, with 9 bases between them. Per the germline V gene, CDR1 is SNHLY and CDR2 is FYNNEI. In DNA, the CDR3 is TGTGCCAGCAGTGAAAGACAGGAAAAAAACATTCAGTACTTC. Translation gives CASSERQEKNIQYF.

This sequence joins TRBV19 and TRBJ2-2; 7 bases match TRBD1. The junction had 5 bases not matched to a gene; V was cut back by 4 bases and J by 0 bases. The CDR3 is 16 amino acids. Germline assignment: CDR1 LNHDA and CDR2 SQIVND (reference sequence). The CDR3, as DNA: TGTGCCAGTAGTAAGGACAGGCGTCCGAACACCGGGGAGCTGTTTTTT. Protein sequence: CASSKDRRPNTGELFF. Combining the CDR3 with reference TRBV19 and TRBJ2-2 gives the whole variable domain DGGITQSPKYLFRKEGQNVTLSCEQNLNHDAMYWYRQDPGQGLRLIYYSQIVNDFQKGDIAEGYSVSREKKESFPLTVTSAQKNPTAFYLCASSKDRRPNTGELFFGEGSRLTVL.

The gene calls are TRBV5-1 and TRBJ2-5; D not certain. The germline CDR1 and CDR2 sequences are SGHRS and YFSETQ. Between the trimmed V and J ends, which lost 4 bases and 5 bases, there was a span of 21 bases. CDR3 length: 16 amino acids. The CDR3 loop is CASSPLTSAGRETQYF. The CDR3 DNA is TGCGCCAGCAGCCCTCTAACGTCCGCAGGAAGGGAGACCCAGTACTTC.

The V and J genes are TRBV24-1 and TRBJ2-5, with 10 bases that match TRBD1. Looked up from germline, CDR1 is KGHDR and CDR2 is SFDVKD. V shed 3 bases and J 4 bases; nucleotides not matched to a gene: 7. CDR3 length equals 16 residues. The CDR3 sequence: CATSDKTGGCRETQYF. CDR3 nucleotides: TGTGCCACCAGTGATAAGACAGGGGGCTGTCGAGAGACCCAGTACTTC.

The V gene is TRBV7-9, the J gene TRBJ2-3, with 12 bases fitting TRBD2. The CDR3 is 15 residues long. Germline V lookup: CDR1 SEHNR, CDR2 FQNEAQ (reference sequence). The V segment lost 3 bases and the J segment 7 bases; nucleotides outside the gene matches: 5. CDR3 sequence (DNA): TGTGCCAGCAGCTTGGCTAGCGGGAGGGCATATACGCAGTATTTT. This codes for CASSLASGRAYTQYF. The variable domain in full, completed from reference TRBV7-9 and TRBJ2-3, reads DTGVSQNPRHKITKRGQNVTFRCDPISEHNRLYWYRQTLGQGPEFLTYFQNEAQLEKSRLLSDRFSAERPKGSFSTLEIQRTEQGDSAMYLCASSLASGRAYTQYFGPGTRLTVL.

The chain joins TRBV5-6 to TRBJ2-7; 10 nucleotides match TRBD2. With 0 bases clipped from V and 0 bases from J, the junction kept 6 bases outside the gene matches. This CDR3 comprises 17 residues. Germline CDR1 SGHDT, CDR2 YYEEEE. CDR3 bases: TGTGCCAGCAGCTTGGGACTAGCGGGCCTTATCTCCTACGAGCAGTACGTC. Protein sequence: CASSLGLAGLISYEQYV.

V and J are TRBV3-1 (or the pseudogene TRBV3-2) and TRBJ2-7; D is possibly TRBD1 (6 bases). The ends were cut back, 3 bases at V and 2 bases at J, with 8 bases in the middle. Germline lookup yields CDR1 LGHDT and CDR2 YNNKEL (reference sequence). The CDR3 covers 13 residues. In nucleotides, the CDR3 is TGTGCCAGCAGCCAGGGGGCAGCCTACGAGCAGTACTTC. Its translation: CASSQGAAYEQYF.

The chain combines TRBV11-2 with TRBJ2-7, with a tentative D call TRBD2 (5 bases). Per the germline V gene, CDR1 is SGHAT and CDR2 is FQNNGV. Trimming left V 4 bases short and J 1 base short, with 23 bases between. The CDR3 covers 18 residues. CDR3 amino acids: CASSSNRGHTDLSYEQYF. Written as DNA, the CDR3 is TGTGCCAGCAGCTCTAATCGGGGTCACACAGACCTATCCTACGAGCAGTACTTC.

The chain links TRBV9 to TRBJ1-1; 10 nucleotides match TRBD1. CDR1 is SGDLS, CDR2 YYNGEE, per germline. The CDR3 runs 15 residues. Trimming cost V 0 bases and J 4 bases; bases outside gene matches: 3. The DNA for the CDR3 is TGTGCCAGCAGCGTAGAAGGGACAGGGGCCACTGAAGCTTTCTTT. It translates to CASSVEGTGATEAFF. The full variable domain, rest sourced from reference TRBV9 and TRBJ1-1, is DSGVTQTPKHLITATGQRVTLRCSPRSGDLSVYWYQQSLDQGLQFLIQYYNGEERAKGNILERFSAQQFPDLHSELNLSSLELGDSALYFCASSVEGTGATEAFFGQGTRLTVV.

The rearrangement links TRBV2 to TRBJ2-5, with D possibly being TRBD2 (5 bases). The V end was cut by 7 bases, the J end by 7 bases, with 10 bases between. The CDR3 runs 11 residues. Germline lookup yields CDR1 SNHLY and CDR2 FYNNEI. Written as DNA, the CDR3 is TGTGCCAGCACCGTTGAGGGGACCCAGTACTTC. Its protein product is CASTVEGTQYF.

This chain links TRBV7-2 with TRBJ1-2; possible D gene TRBD1, 6 bases. The germline V gene has CDR1 SGHTA and CDR2 FQGNSA. V was cut by 4 bases and J by 6 bases, with 15 bases left in between. The CDR3 is 14 residues long. CDR3 amino acids: CASSYGQRRDGYTF. The CDR3 bases are TGTGCCAGCAGCTACGGACAGAGAAGGGATGGCTACACCTTC.

The chain has TRBV27 and TRBJ1-1, with TRBD1 matching 9 bases. V trimming: 8 bases; J trimming: 6 bases; junction bases outside the gene matches: 10. Per the germline V gene, CDR1 is MNHEY and CDR2 is SMNVEV (reference sequence). This CDR3 spans 14 amino acids. The CDR3 coding sequence is TGTGCCAGCCGCAAGGACAGGGGAAGTGCTGAAGCTTTCTTT. This translates into CASRKDRGSAEAFF.

This chain joins TRBV27 and TRBJ1-6; TRBD1 is a possible D gene (6 bases). V was pared by 5 bases and J by 8 bases, with 13 bases between. Germline V gene lookup returns CDR1 MNHEY and CDR2 SMNVEV (reference sequence). The CDR3 has 14 residues. The CDR3 DNA follows: TGTGCCAGCAGTATCGCAGGGGATTATTCACCCCTCCACTTT. This sequence encodes CASSIAGDYSPLHF.

This clone was seen only once. J is TRBJ2-3 and V is TRBV5-1; TRBD2 agrees at 10 bases. CDR3 size: 15 residues. V dropped 4 bases and J dropped 2; count of bases not matched to a gene: 4. Germline-derived CDR1 and CDR2 are SGHRS and YFSETQ. DNA for the CDR3: TGCGCCAGCAGCCCTAGCGGGAGTGCCACAGATACGCAGTATTTT. Translating it yields CASSPSGSATDTQYF.

The rearrangement uses TRBV10-3 and TRBJ2-7; D not certain. This CDR3 spans 14 amino acids. The germline V gene has CDR1 ENHRY and CDR2 SYGVKD. V was shortened by 8 bases and J by 2 bases, with 16 bases between the two germline ends. The CDR3 loop reads CAIRPGGQPYEQYV. DNA of the CDR3: TGTGCCATCCGCCCCGGCGGTCAGCCCTACGAGCAGTACGTC.

Here the CDR3 DNA reads TGTGCCAGCAGTGAAACCCCCGGGGTCGGGTCACCCCTCCACTTT. It encodes CASSETPGVGSPLHF. The chain links TRBV6-1 to TRBJ1-6; no clear D gene. The V gene lost 2 bases and the J gene lost 10 bases, with 15 bases spanning the gap. The CDR3 consists of 15 residues. Germline V gives CDR1 MNHNS, CDR2 SASEGT.

The genes are TRBV15 and TRBJ2-1; D may be TRBD2 (7 bases). From germline, CDR1 is LNHNV and CDR2 YYDKDF (reference sequence). The CDR3 runs 13 residues. V shed 8 bases and J shed 7 bases, with 15 bases lying between them. CDR3 region: CATCRGGSNEQFF. Written as DNA, the CDR3 is TGTGCCACCTGTAGGGGGGGATCAAATGAGCAGTTCTTC.

Only one count was recorded for this clone. The chain links TRBV7-3 to TRBJ2-7; 7 bases map to TRBD1. V was pared by 1 base and J by 4 bases, with 4 bases of the junction left unmatched. CDR1 is SGHTA, CDR2 FQGTGA, per germline. The CDR3 loop spans 14 amino acids. CDR3 in DNA: TGTGCCAGCAGCTTAAATGGCAGGGGGTACGAGCAGTACTTC. Translation: CASSLNGRGYEQYF.

This clone was observed once. J is TRBJ1-2 and V is TRBV5-1, with 7 nucleotides matching TRBD1. The V gene's germline CDR1 is SGHRS and CDR2 YFSETQ. This CDR3 has 15 residues. J was trimmed by 2 bases and V by 2 bases; bases with no gene match: 6. CDR3: CASSLGDRANYGYTF. The CDR3, as DNA: TGCGCCAGCAGCTTAGGTGACAGGGCAAACTATGGCTACACCTTC.

V is TRBV10-3 and J is TRBJ2-3; 7 bases match TRBD2. This CDR3 contains 13 residues. Germline lookup yields CDR1 ENHRY and CDR2 SYGVKD. J was trimmed by 4 bases and V by 11 bases; bases with no gene match: 9. The CDR3 DNA sequence: TGTGCCTCAACGGGGGGAGGGGCAGATACGCAGTATTTT. This codes for CASTGGGADTQYF.

The chain uses TRBV7-2 and TRBJ2-5, with D uncertain. This CDR3 spans 13 amino acids. The V gene lost 2 bases and the J gene lost 1 base, with 5 bases spanning the gap. Germline lookup yields CDR1 SGHTA and CDR2 FQGNSA. CDR3 protein: CASSLRVQETQYF. CDR3 in DNA: TGTGCCAGCAGCTTACGGGTCCAAGAGACCCAGTACTTC.

The CDR3 protein is CASSIGTGGLVDEAFF. In DNA, the CDR3 is TGTGCCAGTAGTATCGGGACAGGGGGCTTGGTCGATGAAGCTTTCTTT. The J gene is TRBJ1-1, the V gene TRBV19; TRBD1 aligns across 12 bases. Germline V gene data show CDR1 as LNHDA and CDR2 as SQIVND (reference sequence). The CDR3 consists of 16 residues. The junction had 9 bases not matched to a gene; V was cut back by 3 bases and J by 7 bases.

The chain combines TRBV19 with TRBJ1-2; 7 bases fit TRBD1. V lost 5 bases to trimming and J lost 6 bases; unmatched junction nucleotides: 6. CDR3 length: 13 amino acids. Germline V gene data show CDR1 as LNHDA and CDR2 as SQIVND (reference sequence). As DNA, the CDR3 is TGTGCCAGTAGTTCGGGACAGCCCGATGGCTACACCTTC. Translating it yields CASSSGQPDGYTF.

The V and J genes are TRBV5-6 and TRBJ2-1; a weak D match, TRBD2 (6 bases). CDR3 length: 17 residues. The germline V gene encodes CDR1 SGHDT and CDR2 YYEEEE. Trimming took off 0 bases at V and 3 bases at J, with 16 bases between the two ends. CDR3: CASSLGFGGRGYNEQFF. DNA for the CDR3: TGTGCCAGCAGCTTGGGGTTTGGGGGGAGAGGCTACAATGAGCAGTTCTTC. The full variable domain, completed using reference TRBV5-6 and TRBJ2-1, is DAGVTQSPTHLIKTRGQQVTLRCSPKSGHDTVSWYQQALGQGPQFIFQYYEEEERQRGNFPDRFSGHQFPNYSSELNVNALLLGDSALYLCASSLGFGGRGYNEQFFGPGTRLTVL.

This clone has a handful of counts. The chain recombines TRBV4-1 with TRBJ1-4; the D is unclear. The CDR3 sequence is 15 residues long. Germline V gene data show CDR1 as MGHRA and CDR2 as YSYEKL. The V end lost 4 bases, the J end lost 3 bases, and 12 bases lay between the germline ends. CDR3 bases: TGCGCCAGCAGCCGGTCCGGGTTGGCTAATGAAAAACTGTTTTTT. Its protein is CASSRSGLANEKLFF.

This clone is a singleton in its sample. The rearrangement links TRBV11-2 to TRBJ2-5, with 8 positions matching TRBD2. The CDR3 sequence is 15 residues long. The V gene end was trimmed by 5 bases and the J gene end by 5 bases; junction bases not matched to a gene: 10. The germline V gene encodes CDR1 SGHAT and CDR2 FQNNGV. The CDR3 region has the DNA TGTGCCAGCAGCGGGGGGACTAGTGTGTGGGAGACCCAGTACTTC. Translation: CASSGGTSVWETQYF.